The 21 T cell receptor beta chains reported below all come from one sample, sequenced in a study of OX40 agonist ivuxolimab in advanced cancers. Assay: immunoSEQ multiplex PCR; the TCRdb copy retains only in-frame clones and omits some. The sample contains about 68,000 clones, about 84% of which appear only once. The sample consisted of CD4+ or CD8+ T cells sorted from blood, taken in a trial of the OX40 agonist ivuxolimab. Receptor source: an adult with an advanced solid tumor such as melanoma, head and neck, liver or kidney cancer.

A note on this clone: Within the sample, other DNA sequences also encode this same CDR3. The rearrangement joins TRBV18 to TRBJ1-2; 8 bases map to TRBD1. The CDR3 covers 13 residues. V shed 3 bases and J 5 bases; nucleotides not matched to a gene: 2. Germline lookup yields CDR1 KGHSH and CDR2 LQKENI. The CDR3 sequence is CASSPDREYGYTF. The CDR3 nucleotides read TGTGCCAGCTCACCGGACAGGGAATATGGCTACACCTTC.

V usage is TRBV4-3 and J usage is TRBJ1-1; 7 bases are a match to TRBD1. CDR1 is LGHNA and CDR2 is YSLEER in the germline V gene. V lost 3 bases, J lost 5 bases, and 12 bases stayed unmatched. This CDR3 has 16 amino acids. The CDR3 reads CASSHIRGGATTEAFF. For the CDR3, the DNA is TGCGCCAGCAGCCATATCAGAGGGGGCGCGACGACTGAAGCTTTCTTT.

The chain recombines TRBV5-1 with TRBJ2-7; D may be TRBD2 (6 bases). Deletions cut 0 bases from V and 3 bases from J, with 16 bases between. The CDR3 has 16 residues. CDR1 is SGHRS and CDR2 is YFSETQ in the germline V gene. The CDR3 is CASSLEGWGEYYEQYF. CDR3 bases: TGCGCCAGCAGCTTGGAGGGGTGGGGGGAGTACTACGAGCAGTACTTC. Filled out from reference TRBV5-1 and TRBJ2-7, the complete variable domain reads KAGVTQTPRYLIKTRGQQVTLSCSPISGHRSVSWYQQTPGQGLQFLFEYFSETQRNKGNFPGRFSGRQFSNSRSEMNVSTLELGDSALYLCASSLEGWGEYYEQYFGPGTRLTVT.

The J gene is TRBJ2-5, the V gene TRBV2; D perhaps matches TRBD2 (5 bases). The CDR3 runs to 12 residues. With 7 bases removed from V and 5 bases from J, the gap between germline ends came to 11 bases. CDR1 and CDR2 (germline): SNHLY, FYNNEI. CDR3 nucleotide sequence: TGTGCCAGCAAGGCCTCGGGGGAGACCCAGTACTTC. Translated: CASKASGETQYF.

This chain connects TRBV5-1 to TRBJ2-4; 8 bases match TRBD1. The CDR3 contains 14 residues. From germline, CDR1 is SGHRS and CDR2 YFSETQ. After removal of 0 bases from V and 10 bases from J, the junction contained 6 bases not matched to a gene. CDR3 amino acids: CASSLGDRTDIQYF. The DNA for the CDR3 is TGCGCCAGCAGCTTGGGGGACAGGACCGATATTCAGTACTTC.

The chain couples TRBV4-1 to TRBJ2-4; D is unresolved. The CDR3 extends over 17 amino acids. Deletions cut 0 bases from V and 3 bases from J, with 15 bases between. Germline V CDR1 and CDR2: MGHRA, YSYEKL. DNA of the CDR3: TGCGCCAGCAGCCAAGACCCTTTTCTAGACGACAAAAACATTCAGTACTTC. This encodes CASSQDPFLDDKNIQYF.

Comments on this clone: Compared with germline, one end of the junction differs, possibly owing to a read error. The genes are TRBV4-1 and TRBJ2-7; D is unresolved. Looked up from germline, CDR1 is MGHRA and CDR2 is YSYEKL. The CDR3 runs to 14 residues. The CDR3 nucleotides are TGCGCCAGCAGCCAGAGCCCGATTAGGCCCCACGAGACGTTC. As protein: CASSQSPIRPHETF.

The J gene is TRBJ2-1, the V gene TRBV7-3; D not certain. This CDR3 has 14 amino acids. The germline V and J ends were trimmed by 2 bases and 4 bases, with 9 bases remaining between them. The V gene's germline CDR1 is SGHTA and CDR2 FQGTGA. The CDR3 DNA reads TGTGCCAGCAGCTTATTAGGCTCTTACAATGAGCAGTTCTTC. Translation: CASSLLGSYNEQFF.

CDR3 region: CASGDQSSYNSPLHF. In nucleotides, the CDR3 is TGTGCCAGCGGAGATCAAAGCTCCTATAATTCACCCCTCCACTTT. The chain combines TRBV7-9 with TRBJ1-6; D gene unclear. The CDR3 has 15 amino acids. CDR1 and CDR2 (germline): SEHNR, FQNEAQ (reference sequence). V shed 8 bases and J shed 0 bases, with 11 bases lying between them.

This chain links TRBV7-2 with TRBJ2-7; maybe TRBD2 (6 bases). The CDR3 sequence is 15 residues long. Trimming stripped 1 base from V and 2 bases from J, with 12 bases between. Germline CDR1 SGHTA, CDR2 FQGNSA. CDR3 amino acids: CASSLDGGTTYEQYF. In DNA, the CDR3 is TGTGCCAGCAGCTTAGACGGGGGTACGACCTACGAGCAGTACTTC.

V usage is TRBV2 and J usage is TRBJ1-1; D may be TRBD1 (5 bases). V was trimmed by 4 bases and J by 11 bases, leaving 17 bases between them. CDR3 length: 13 amino acids. The germline CDR1 and CDR2 sequences are SNHLY and FYNNEI. The CDR3 DNA sequence: TGTGCCAGCAGTGTTGGGACCTTCGGGGCCGCTTTCTTT. Its translation: CASSVGTFGAAFF.

The V gene is TRBV5-8, the J gene TRBJ2-5; 9 nucleotides agree with TRBD1. Germline V CDR1 and CDR2: SGHTS, YDEGEE. Unmatched junction bases numbered 17, after V lost 4 bases and J lost 4 bases. The length of the CDR3 is 18 residues. The CDR3 protein is CASSEGGPTGGATETQYF. The CDR3 coding sequence is TGTGCCAGCAGCGAGGGGGGGCCGACAGGGGGAGCGACAGAGACCCAGTACTTC.

The chain has TRBV18 and TRBJ1-2, with D perhaps matching TRBD1 (5 bases). The CDR3 contains 16 residues. The germline V gene has CDR1 KGHSH and CDR2 LQKENI. V lost 3 bases and J lost 1, with 15 bases in between. The CDR3 DNA follows: TGTGCCAGCTCACCCAACCAGGCAGGGCTTAACTATGGCTACACCTTC. Protein sequence: CASSPNQAGLNYGYTF.

The V gene is TRBV10-1, the J gene TRBJ2-1; D is possibly TRBD1 or TRBD2 (6 bases each). Germline lookup yields CDR1 WNHNN and CDR2 SYGVQD (reference sequence). The V gene lost 8 bases and the J gene lost 9 bases, with 17 bases spanning the gap. This CDR3 spans 13 amino acids. Written as DNA, the CDR3 is TGCGCCAGCCCTCCGGCCAGGGGAGGTGAGCAGTTCTTC. It yields the protein CASPPARGGEQFF.

In its sample, this clone was seen once. CDR3 coding DNA: TGTGCCAGTAGAGCGGACAGGCTCTCTGGAAACACCATATATTTT. It is translated as CASRADRLSGNTIYF. The chain couples TRBV19 to TRBJ1-3; TRBD1 matches 7 bases. CDR1 and CDR2 (germline): LNHDA, SQIVND (reference sequence). With 6 bases clipped from V and 0 bases from J, the junction kept 5 bases outside the gene matches. CDR3 size: 15 residues.

This clone was recorded a few times. The chain employs TRBV7-2 and TRBJ1-1; D gene ambiguous. Per germline, CDR1 SGHTA and CDR2 FQGNSA. This CDR3 comprises 14 residues. Between the trimmed V and J ends, which lost 5 bases and 2 bases, there was a span of 12 bases. CDR3: CASSPGPPNTEAFF. The CDR3 DNA reads TGTGCCAGCAGCCCCGGGCCCCCTAACACTGAAGCTTTCTTT.

This clone was picked up a small number of times. This sequence joins TRBV29-1 and TRBJ1-2; D not certain. In germline, CDR1 is SQVTM, CDR2 ANQGSEA. This CDR3 has 12 residues. V lost 2 bases, J lost 1 base, and 5 bases lay in between. CDR3 sequence: CSVERGNYGYTF. The CDR3 region has the DNA TGCAGCGTTGAACGGGGTAACTATGGCTACACCTTC.

This sequence joins TRBV19 and TRBJ1-4; TRBD1 aligns across 7 bases. This CDR3 has 15 residues. Trimming removed 5 bases from V and 7 bases from J; junction bases left unmatched: 10. Looked up from germline, CDR1 is LNHDA and CDR2 is SQIVND (reference sequence). The CDR3 sequence is CASSEGTAPLEKLFF. The CDR3 nucleotides read TGTGCCAGTAGTGAGGGGACAGCTCCTCTTGAAAAACTGTTTTTT. The full variable domain, with the rest looked up from reference TRBV19 and TRBJ1-4, is DGGITQSPKYLFRKEGQNVTLSCEQNLNHDAMYWYRQDPGQGLRLIYYSQIVNDFQKGDIAEGYSVSREKKESFPLTVTSAQKNPTAFYLCASSEGTAPLEKLFFGSGTQLSVL.

The V and J genes are TRBV6-5 and TRBJ2-2; the D is unclear. V lost 7 bases, J lost 1 base, and 13 bases lay in between. This CDR3 region has 15 residues. Germline loops: CDR1 MNHEY, CDR2 SVGAGI. The CDR3 bases are TGTGCCAGCACCAGTTGGGCCAGGAACACCGGGGAGCTGTTTTTT. Protein sequence: CASTSWARNTGELFF.

The CDR3 sequence is CASSKAARETYGYTF. CDR3 sequence (DNA): TGTGCCAGCAGCAAAGCCGCACGAGAAACCTATGGCTACACCTTC. The chain joins TRBV21-1 to TRBJ1-2. TRBV21-1 is assigned pseudogene status. The CDR3 is 15 residues long.

This clone was counted once. The chain couples TRBV2 to TRBJ1-2; D perhaps matches TRBD1 (5 bases). Germline V gene data show CDR1 as SNHLY and CDR2 as FYNNEI. Trimming shortened V by 6 bases and J by 6 bases, and 14 bases separated the two germline ends. The length of the CDR3 is 13 residues. The CDR3 protein is CASSVFGGNGYTF. The CDR3 nucleotides read TGTGCCAGCAGCGTGTTCGGGGGGAATGGCTACACCTTC.